Presented here are 12 T cell receptor beta chains from one specimen sequenced in a study of T cell responses to AZD1222 COVID-19 vaccine. The data were produced by immunoSEQ multiplex PCR, yet TCRdb's version contains in-frame clones alone and is incomplete. The table has roughly 120,000 clones, over 85% seen once. Sequencing used peripheral blood, obtained on day 0 of AZD1222 vaccination. The receptors were gathered from an adult in good health.

The DNA of the CDR3 is TGCGCCAGCAGCCCAGATCCAGGGGGCTTGGGGGAAAAACTGTTTTTT. Translation gives CASSPDPGGLGEKLFF. The chain couples TRBV5-1 to TRBJ1-4, with 8 bases aligning to TRBD1. Germline values: CDR1 SGHRS, CDR2 YFSETQ. This CDR3 spans 16 amino acids. The J segment lost 8 bases and the V segment lost 4 bases, leaving 13 bases of the junction unmatched.

This chain joins TRBV28 and TRBJ2-2; TRBD1 might be the D (6 bases). The CDR3 extends over 18 amino acids. V was cut by 5 bases and J by 0 bases, with 19 bases left in between. CDR1 is MDHEN, CDR2 SYDVKM, per germline. CDR3 residues: CASSPPVWTVSNTGELFF. The CDR3 DNA reads TGTGCCAGCAGTCCGCCCGTCTGGACAGTTTCGAACACCGGGGAGCTGTTTTTT.

The rearrangement uses TRBV5-4 and TRBJ1-2; D perhaps matches TRBD1 (6 bases). This CDR3 is built from 16 residues. CDR1 and CDR2 (germline): SGHNT, YYREEE (reference sequence). Trimming stripped 5 bases from V and 0 bases from J, with 17 bases between. For the CDR3, the DNA is TGTGCCAGCAGTCCATCCTGGACAGTTACTAACTATGGCTACACCTTC. Protein product: CASSPSWTVTNYGYTF. Based on the CDR3 plus reference TRBV5-4 and TRBJ1-2, the full variable domain is ETGVTQSPTHLIKTRGQQVTLRCSSQSGHNTVSWYQQALGQGPQFIFQYYREEENGRGNFPPRFSGLQFPNYSSELNVNALELDDSALYLCASSPSWTVTNYGYTFGSGTRLTVV.

The chain recombines TRBV4-1 with TRBJ2-1; D possibly corresponds to TRBD1 (5 bases). Germline values: CDR1 MGHRA, CDR2 YSYEKL. The CDR3 runs to 17 residues. The ends were cut back, 1 base at V and 0 bases at J, with 13 bases in the middle. The CDR3: CASSQGARQYSYNEQFF. The CDR3 DNA follows: TGCGCCAGCAGCCAAGGGGCAAGACAGTACTCCTACAATGAGCAGTTCTTC.

The V call is TRBV18, the J call TRBJ2-7; TRBD2 is a possible D gene (5 bases). The germline V gene encodes CDR1 KGHSH and CDR2 LQKENI. The CDR3 runs 12 residues. The V and J ends lost 4 bases and 5 bases respectively, with 9 bases between them. The CDR3 nucleotides are TGTGCCAGCTCACAGCCGGAGGACGAGCAGTACTTC. Translated: CASSQPEDEQYF. Looking up the rest from reference TRBV18 and TRBJ2-7 gives the full variable domain: NAGVMQNPRHLVRRRGQEARLRCSPMKGHSHVYWYRQLPEEGLKFMVYLQKENIIDESGMPKERFSAEFPKEGPSILRIQQVVRGDSAAYFCASSQPEDEQYFGPGTRLTVT.

The V call is TRBV29-1, the J call TRBJ2-7, with D perhaps given as TRBD1 or TRBD2 (5 bases each). CDR3 length equals 16 residues. Germline-derived CDR1 and CDR2 are SQVTM and ANQGSEA. V lost 1 base, J lost 5 bases, and 21 bases lay in between. This CDR3 is CSVEGTFLGTPNEQYF. Here the CDR3 DNA reads TGCAGCGTTGAAGGGACCTTTTTAGGGACCCCTAACGAGCAGTACTTC.

V gene TRBV19 combines with J gene TRBJ2-3; D gene ambiguous. CDR1 LNHDA and CDR2 SQIVND come from the germline V gene (reference sequence). The CDR3 length is 14 residues. Between the trimmed V and J ends, which lost 10 bases and 0 bases, there was a span of 14 bases. In nucleotides, the CDR3 is TGTGCCACCGCAATTTCTAGAAGCACAGATACGCAGTATTTT. Translating it yields CATAISRSTDTQYF.

J is TRBJ1-5 and V is TRBV6-5; 7 bases are shared with TRBD1. The trim removed 6 bases at V and 3 bases at J, leaving 8 bases unmatched. Per the germline V gene, CDR1 is MNHEY and CDR2 is SVGAGI. CDR3 length equals 15 residues. The CDR3 protein is CASRKTGQNNQPQHF. The DNA for the CDR3 is TGTGCCAGCAGGAAGACAGGGCAAAACAATCAGCCCCAGCATTTT.

The J gene is TRBJ1-3, the V gene TRBV5-4; D may be TRBD1 (6 bases). V was clipped by 4 bases and J by 4 bases, with 18 bases between them. Germline CDR1 is SGHNT and CDR2 is YYREEE (reference sequence). The CDR3 loop spans 16 amino acids. The CDR3 reads CASSRGGGAGGNTIYF. In DNA, the CDR3 is TGTGCCAGCAGCCGGGGAGGGGGGGCAGGCGGAAACACCATATATTTT. The entire variable domain, with the rest obtained from reference TRBV5-4 and TRBJ1-3, is as follows: ETGVTQSPTHLIKTRGQQVTLRCSSQSGHNTVSWYQQALGQGPQFIFQYYREEENGRGNFPPRFSGLQFPNYSSELNVNALELDDSALYLCASSRGGGAGGNTIYFGEGSWLTVV.

The genes are TRBV10-3 and TRBJ2-5, with 9 bases matching TRBD2. Trimming removed 4 bases from V and 2 bases from J; junction bases left unmatched: 5. The V gene's germline CDR1 is ENHRY and CDR2 SYGVKD. The CDR3 is 15 amino acids. The CDR3 nucleotides are TGTGCCATCAGTGGAGCTAGCGGGGTTCAAGAGACCCAGTACTTC. It codes for CAISGASGVQETQYF.

The gene calls are TRBV5-1 and TRBJ1-6; D not resolved. This CDR3 is 14 amino acids long. V lost 0 bases, J lost 9 bases, and 10 bases lay in between. Germline CDR1 SGHRS, CDR2 YFSETQ. Written as DNA, the CDR3 is TGCGCCAGCAGCTTGGGCCAGATACTTTCACCCCTCCACTTT. Its translation: CASSLGQILSPLHF.

V usage is TRBV30 and J usage is TRBJ1-5; 9 positions agree with TRBD1. Unmatched junction bases numbered 0, after V lost 3 bases and J lost 0 bases. Per germline, CDR1 GTSNPN and CDR2 SVGIG (reference sequence). The CDR3 runs 14 residues. The CDR3 DNA reads as TGTGCCTGGAGGGGACAGGGTAGCAATCAGCCCCAGCATTTT. Its translation: CAWRGQGSNQPQHF. The full variable domain, rest sourced from reference TRBV30 and TRBJ1-5, is SQTIHQWPATLVQPVGSPLSLECTVEGTSNPNLYWYRQAAGRGLQLLFYSVGIGQISSEVPQNLSASRPQDRQFILSSKKLLLSDSGFYLCAWRGQGSNQPQHFGDGTRLSIL.